These 20 T cell receptor beta chains were all obtained from the same sample, sequenced in a study of regulatory T cells in long-lasting Graves disease. Building of the TCR beta libraries involved iRepertoire HTBI primers and Arm-PCR of CDR3 regions. TCRdb re-called the multiplex PCR reads with MiXCR, one entry per CDR3 protein. The top ten clones hold 20% to 25% of a sample with roughly 350,000 distinct CDR3 sequences, around 15% of them seen once. The time point is: newly diagnosed GD, antithyroid drugs for less than 3 months. The TCR library was made from RNA extracted from PBMCs. These records were also assigned to another study, of T cells in Graves' hyperthyroidism and ophthalmopathy.

Specimen: peripheral blood mononuclear cells (PBMCs), collected at new diagnosis, from a patient treated with antithyroid drugs. The origin of the receptors is a woman aged 18-29 years with Graves disease.

This clonotype was seen at least ten times. The gene calls are TRBV6-1 and TRBJ2-2, with D perhaps TRBD1 (6 bases). V shed 5 bases and J shed 2 bases, with 12 bases lying between them. The CDR3 sequence is 15 residues long. Germline V CDR1 and CDR2: MNHNS, SASEGT. CDR3: CASSPQQGNTGELFF. CDR3 DNA sequence: TGTGCCAGCAGTCCCCAACAGGGAAACACCGGGGAGCTGTTTTTT.

The CDR3 region is CASSLRQTWVYEQFF. CDR3 in DNA: TGTGCCAGCAGTTTAAGACAAACCTGGGTGTATGAGCAGTTCTTC. V usage is TRBV27 and J usage is TRBJ2-1, with D uncertain. Germline CDR1 MNHEY, CDR2 SMNVEV (reference sequence). The CDR3 contains 15 residues. V was shortened by 2 bases and J by 8 bases, with 16 bases between the two germline ends.

This clonotype was seen repeatedly, ten times or more. The genes are TRBV15 and TRBJ2-6; TRBD2 might be the D (5 bases). CDR3 size: 18 residues. Deletions cut 5 bases from V and 2 bases from J, with 19 bases between. Germline V gene data show CDR1 as LNHNV and CDR2 as YYDKDF (reference sequence). The CDR3 sequence is CATSAQPATSAGANVLTF. The CDR3 nucleotides read TGTGCCACCAGCGCCCAACCTGCTACTAGTGCTGGGGCCAACGTCCTGACTTTC.

Concerning this clonotype: A much more abundant neighbour one base away suggests this may be a read error. This chain connects TRBV7-6 to TRBJ2-7, with a tentative D call TRBD1 (6 bases). Trimming took off 5 bases at V and 5 bases at J, with 13 bases between the two ends. Germline V gene lookup returns CDR1 SGHVS and CDR2 FNYEAQ. The CDR3 covers 13 residues. The CDR3 DNA sequence: TGTGCCAGCAGCATGGGGGCACGGGACGAGCAGTACTTC. Its protein is CASSMGARDEQYF.

The rearrangement links TRBV29-1 to TRBJ2-2; 7 bases fit TRBD2. The CDR3 spans 15 residues. The trim removed 1 base at V and 5 bases at J, leaving 7 bases unmatched. Germline V gene data show CDR1 as SQVTM and CDR2 as ANQGSEA. CDR3 DNA: TGCAGCGTTGAAGGGGTCGACGGGGGGACCGGGGAGCTGTTTTTT. It translates to CSVEGVDGGTGELFF.

This clonotype occurred many times. The J gene is TRBJ1-5, the V gene TRBV6-1, with D possibly TRBD1 on 6 matching bases. The CDR3 spans 15 residues. With 6 bases removed from V and 2 bases from J, the gap between germline ends came to 14 bases. The germline gives CDR1 MNHNS, CDR2 SASEGT. The CDR3: CASSSQGLGNQPQHF. The CDR3 bases are TGTGCCAGCAGCTCCCAGGGGCTCGGCAATCAGCCCCAGCATTTT.

This clonotype has at least ten counts. The rearrangement joins TRBV6-1 to TRBJ2-3; 9 nucleotides line up with TRBD1. CDR1 and CDR2 (germline): MNHNS, SASEGT. The V gene end was trimmed by 5 bases and the J gene end by 5 bases; junction bases not matched to a gene: 8. The CDR3 sequence is 15 residues long. The CDR3 spells CASSTRTGEVDTQYF. CDR3 DNA: TGTGCCAGCAGTACCCGGACAGGGGAGGTAGATACGCAGTATTTT.

This clonotype was recorded many times. The V call is TRBV7-9, the J call TRBJ1-2; no clear D gene. This CDR3 has 11 amino acids. Per the germline V gene, CDR1 is SEHNR and CDR2 is FQNEAQ (reference sequence). With 6 bases removed from V and 2 bases from J, the gap between germline ends came to 4 bases. CDR3 residues: CASRMNYGYTF. CDR3 nucleotides: TGTGCCAGCAGGATGAACTATGGCTACACCTTC.

This clonotype was counted many times. The rearrangement links TRBV14 to TRBJ2-1; 12 nucleotides agree with TRBD1. The germline V gene has CDR1 SGHDN and CDR2 FVKESK. The CDR3 is 15 residues long. Unmatched junction bases numbered 7, after V lost 5 bases and J lost 8 bases. CDR3 region: CASSIRDRGLYEQFF. CDR3 in DNA: TGTGCCAGCAGCATCCGGGACAGGGGGCTTTATGAGCAGTTCTTC.

The V call is TRBV5-5, the J call TRBJ2-1; D possibly corresponds to TRBD2 (6 bases). The CDR3 extends over 13 amino acids. Germline CDR1 SGHKS, CDR2 YYEKEE (reference sequence). V was cut by 5 bases and J by 9 bases, with 15 bases left in between. CDR3 DNA: TGTGCCAGCAGTCCGACTAGTGCGGGTGAGCAGTTCTTC. Amino acid sequence: CASSPTSAGEQFF.

This clonotype was seen only a few times. The chain carries TRBV24-1 and TRBJ2-2; 8 positions agree with TRBD1. The CDR3 runs to 16 residues. With V trimmed by 4 bases and J by 2 bases, 5 bases remained unmatched. Germline lookup yields CDR1 KGHDR and CDR2 SFDVKD. The CDR3: CATSDPTGVNTGELFF. CDR3 coding DNA: TGTGCCACCAGTGACCCGACAGGGGTTAACACCGGGGAGCTGTTTTTT.

This clonotype was counted many times. This chain uses TRBV28 with TRBJ1-2; possible D gene TRBD1, 5 bases. V lost 7 bases and J lost 5, with 8 bases in between. The CDR3 length is 11 residues. Germline CDR1 MDHEN, CDR2 SYDVKM. The chain's CDR3 is CASNAGYGYTF. The CDR3 nucleotides read TGTGCCAGCAACGCAGGGTATGGCTACACCTTC.

V is TRBV29-1 and J is TRBJ2-3; D is ambiguous. The V gene's germline CDR1 is SQVTM and CDR2 ANQGSEA. The CDR3 is 11 residues long. The germline V and J ends were trimmed by 6 bases and 8 bases, with 12 bases remaining between them. The CDR3: CSVTAPGTQYF. CDR3 coding DNA: TGCAGCGTCACGGCCCCAGGTACGCAGTATTTT.

There are a few counts of this clonotype. This probably arose from a read error, given a far larger clone one base away. The chain carries TRBV9 and TRBJ2-7, with 8 nucleotides matching TRBD1. Germline V lookup: CDR1 SGDLS, CDR2 YYNGEE. The trim removed 3 bases at V and 2 bases at J, leaving 4 bases unmatched. The CDR3 loop spans 14 amino acids. The CDR3 coding sequence is TGTGCCAGCAGCGGACAGGGGCTCCCCTACGAGCAGTACTTC. Translation: CASSGQGLPYEQYF. Drawing the rest from reference TRBV9 and TRBJ2-7, the complete variable domain is DSGVTQTPKHLITATGQRVTLRCSPRSGDLSVYWYQQSLDQGLQFLIQYYNGEERAKGNILERFSAQQFPDLHSELNLSSLELGDSALYFCASSGQGLPYEQYFGPGTRLTVT.

This clonotype has just a few counts. This CDR3 is CATSSTGLSYGYTF. Here the CDR3 DNA reads TGTGCCACCAGTTCGACAGGACTGAGTTATGGCTACACCTTC. The chain links TRBV24-1 to TRBJ1-2; possibly TRBD1 for D (6 bases). Trimming left V 6 bases short and J 5 bases short, with 15 bases between. The CDR3 runs to 14 residues. The germline CDR1 and CDR2 sequences are KGHDR and SFDVKD.

This clonotype occurred many times. The V gene is TRBV9, the J gene TRBJ1-1; D is uncertain. CDR3 size: 12 residues. Germline V lookup: CDR1 SGDLS, CDR2 YYNGEE. V was shortened by 3 bases and J by 5 bases, with 8 bases between the two germline ends. The CDR3 DNA sequence: TGTGCCAGCAGCGGAGGTGGGACTGAAGCTTTCTTT. Its protein is CASSGGGTEAFF. Drawing the rest from reference TRBV9 and TRBJ1-1, the complete variable domain is DSGVTQTPKHLITATGQRVTLRCSPRSGDLSVYWYQQSLDQGLQFLIQYYNGEERAKGNILERFSAQQFPDLHSELNLSSLELGDSALYFCASSGGGTEAFFGQGTRLTVV.

This clonotype was detected a few times. The gene calls are TRBV5-8 and TRBJ1-5, with D tentatively TRBD1 (5 bases). V lost 4 bases, J lost 0 bases, and 20 bases lay in between. Germline V gene lookup returns CDR1 SGHTS and CDR2 YDEGEE. The CDR3 consists of 18 residues. CDR3 protein: CASSEWSSTENSNQPQHF. DNA for the CDR3: TGTGCCAGCAGCGAATGGAGTTCGACAGAAAATAGCAATCAGCCCCAGCATTTT.

This clonotype has ten or more counts. This chain uses TRBV4-1 with TRBJ2-7; TRBD1 aligns across 11 bases. Germline trimming cut 2 bases from V and 2 bases from J; bases unmatched to any gene: 2. The CDR3 covers 15 residues. Germline CDR1 and CDR2: MGHRA and YSYEKL. The CDR3 coding sequence is TGCGCCAGCAGCCAACCGGGACAGGGGGCCTACGAGCAGTACTTC. Translated: CASSQPGQGAYEQYF.

In this sample, this clonotype turned up many times. The rearrangement uses TRBV2 and TRBJ1-1; D is undetermined. The V gene's germline CDR1 is SNHLY and CDR2 FYNNEI. The CDR3 contains 13 residues. V dropped 1 base and J dropped 3 bases, with 6 bases sitting between them. The CDR3 here is CASSEGRHTEAFF. CDR3 nucleotide sequence: TGTGCCAGCAGTGAAGGGCGACACACTGAAGCTTTCTTT.

This clonotype was seen at least ten times. The chain carries TRBV11-2 and TRBJ2-7, with D unclear. Germline lookup yields CDR1 SGHAT and CDR2 FQNNGV. This CDR3 has 13 amino acids. Trimming removed 2 bases from V and 0 bases from J, with 5 bases in between. The CDR3 nucleotides are TGTGCCAGCAGCTTAACACCCTCCTACGAGCAGTACTTC. As protein: CASSLTPSYEQYF. Full variable domain (outside the CDR3, taken from reference TRBV11-2 and TRBJ2-7): EAGVAQSPRYKIIEKRQSVAFWCNPISGHATLYWYQQILGQGPKLLIQFQNNGVVDDSQLPKDRFSAERLKGVDSTLKIQPAKLEDSAVYLCASSLTPSYEQYFGPGTRLTVT.